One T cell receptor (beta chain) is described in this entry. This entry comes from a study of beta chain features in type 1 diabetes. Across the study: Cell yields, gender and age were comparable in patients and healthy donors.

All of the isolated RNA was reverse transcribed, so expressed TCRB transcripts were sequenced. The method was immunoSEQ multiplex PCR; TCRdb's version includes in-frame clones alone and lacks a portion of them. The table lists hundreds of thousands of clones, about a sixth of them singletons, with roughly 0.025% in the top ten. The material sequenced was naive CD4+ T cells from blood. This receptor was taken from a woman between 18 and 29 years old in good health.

CDR3 protein: CASSVVGTSGSNEQFF. The CDR3 DNA reads as TGTGCCAGCAGCGTAGTCGGGACTAGCGGGAGTAATGAGCAGTTCTTC. The chain has TRBV9 and TRBJ2-1, with TRBD2 matching over 14 bases. V was clipped by 0 bases and J by 7 bases; unmatched bases: 3. The CDR3 has 16 amino acids. In germline, CDR1 is SGDLS, CDR2 YYNGEE.